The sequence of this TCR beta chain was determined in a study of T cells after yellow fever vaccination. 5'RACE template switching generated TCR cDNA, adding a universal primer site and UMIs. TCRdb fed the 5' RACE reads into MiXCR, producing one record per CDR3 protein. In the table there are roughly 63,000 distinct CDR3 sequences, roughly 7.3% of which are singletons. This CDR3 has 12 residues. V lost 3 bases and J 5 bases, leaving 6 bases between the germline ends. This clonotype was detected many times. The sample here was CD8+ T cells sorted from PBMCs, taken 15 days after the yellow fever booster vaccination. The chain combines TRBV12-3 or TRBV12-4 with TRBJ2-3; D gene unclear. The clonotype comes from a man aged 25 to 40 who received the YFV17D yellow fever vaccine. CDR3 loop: CASSFWGDTQYF. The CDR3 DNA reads TGTGCCAGCAGTTTCTGGGGAGATACGCAGTATTTT.